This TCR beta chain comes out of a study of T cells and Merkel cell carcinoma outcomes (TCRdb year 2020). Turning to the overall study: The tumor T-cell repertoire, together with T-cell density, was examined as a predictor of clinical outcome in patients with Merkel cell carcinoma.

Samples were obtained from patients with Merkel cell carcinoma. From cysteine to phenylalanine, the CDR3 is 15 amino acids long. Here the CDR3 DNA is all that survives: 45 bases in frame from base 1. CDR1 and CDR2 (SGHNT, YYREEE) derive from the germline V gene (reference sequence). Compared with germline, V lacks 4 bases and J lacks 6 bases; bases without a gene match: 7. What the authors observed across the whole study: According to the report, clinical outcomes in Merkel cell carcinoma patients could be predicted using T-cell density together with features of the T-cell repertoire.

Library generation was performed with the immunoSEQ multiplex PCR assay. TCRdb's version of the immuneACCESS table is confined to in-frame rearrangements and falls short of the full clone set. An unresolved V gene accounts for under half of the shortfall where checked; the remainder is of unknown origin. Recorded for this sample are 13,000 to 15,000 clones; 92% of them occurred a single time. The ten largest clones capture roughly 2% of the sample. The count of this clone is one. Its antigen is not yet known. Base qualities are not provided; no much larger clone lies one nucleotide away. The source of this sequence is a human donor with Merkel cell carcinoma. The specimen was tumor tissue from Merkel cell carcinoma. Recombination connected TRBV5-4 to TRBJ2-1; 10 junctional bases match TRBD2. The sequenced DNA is TGTGCCAGCAGCCAATCTAGCGGGGGTACCAATGAGCAGTTCTTC. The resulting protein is CASSQSSGGTNEQFF.